This T cell receptor beta chain was sequenced in a study of neurological immune-mediated disorders. CDR3 size: 17 residues. V was pared by 5 bases and J by 0 bases, with 8 bases of the junction left unmatched. TCRdb fed the 5' RACE reads into MiXCR, producing one record per CDR3 protein. The table shows about 55,000 distinct CDR3 sequences, with around 4% occurring only once. This clonotype has a count of ten or more. V is TRBV12-3 or TRBV12-4 and J is TRBJ1-4; 8 bases line up with TRBD1. The clonotype was recovered from a man in his thirties or forties with multiple sclerosis. Sequencing was carried out using PBMCs. CDR3 region: CASSVGQGYPTNEKLFF. In nucleotides, the CDR3 is TGTGCCAGCAGTGTAGGACAGGGATACCCAACTAATGAAAAACTGTTTTTT.